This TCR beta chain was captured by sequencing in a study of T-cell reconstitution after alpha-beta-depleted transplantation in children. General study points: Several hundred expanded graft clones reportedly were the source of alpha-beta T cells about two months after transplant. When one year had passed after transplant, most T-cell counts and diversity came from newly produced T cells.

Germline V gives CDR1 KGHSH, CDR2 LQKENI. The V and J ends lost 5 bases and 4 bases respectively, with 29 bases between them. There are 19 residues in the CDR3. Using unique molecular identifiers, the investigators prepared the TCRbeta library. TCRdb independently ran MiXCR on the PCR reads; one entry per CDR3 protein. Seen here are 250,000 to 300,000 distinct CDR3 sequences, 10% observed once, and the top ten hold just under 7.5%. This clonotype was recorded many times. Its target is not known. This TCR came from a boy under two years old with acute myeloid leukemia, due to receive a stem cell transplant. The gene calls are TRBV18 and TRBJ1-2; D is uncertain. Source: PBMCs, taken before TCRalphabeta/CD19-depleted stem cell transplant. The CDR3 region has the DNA TGTGCCAGCTCATCTGGGTGGCAGGCCTCGAAACTCAGTTTCTATGGCTACACCTTC. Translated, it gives CASSSGWQASKLSFYGYTF.